What follows is one TCR beta chain and its context. The entry originates in a study of blood T cell repertoires in COVID-19. Background on the study: Italy, Spain and the United States were the sources of the convalescent and acute COVID-19 samples. T cells, B-cell-depleted T cells, or PBMCs provided the cDNA or gDNA that served as material.

Under the authors' procedure: Estimated nucleated cell counts came from reference gene primer amplification. Libraries were prepared by immunoSEQ multiplex PCR; TCRdb keeps only in-frame clonotypes and omits some of them. V and J calls and clone size are copied from that table; D and trimming were computed from the DNA. Among about 120,000 clones, about 83% were seen once, and the ten largest hold more than 2%. CDR3 size: 14 residues. Trimming took 5 bases from V and 7 from J; bases not matched to a gene: 8. CDR1 is SGHTA, CDR2 FQGNSA, per germline. The sequencing input was peripheral blood. The chain recombines TRBV7-2 with TRBJ1-2; 9 bases match TRBD1. This receptor was taken from a woman aged 45-60 years with acute or convalescent COVID-19. DNA of the CDR3: TGTGCCAGCAGCCCTTCCTGGACAGGGGCTGGCTACACCTTC. Translated: CASSPSWTGAGYTF.